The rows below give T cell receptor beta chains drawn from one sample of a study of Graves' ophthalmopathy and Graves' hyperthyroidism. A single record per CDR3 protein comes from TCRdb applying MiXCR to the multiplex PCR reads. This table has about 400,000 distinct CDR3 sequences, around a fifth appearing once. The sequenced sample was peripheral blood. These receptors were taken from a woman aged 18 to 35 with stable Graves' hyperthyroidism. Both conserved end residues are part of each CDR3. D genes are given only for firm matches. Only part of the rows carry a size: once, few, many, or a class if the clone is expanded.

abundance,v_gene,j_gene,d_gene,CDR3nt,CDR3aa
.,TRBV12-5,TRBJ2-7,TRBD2,TGTGCTAGTGGTTTGCGGACTAGCGGGAGCTACGAGCAGTACTTC,CASGLRTSGSYEQYF
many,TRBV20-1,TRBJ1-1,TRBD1,TGCAGTGCTGTCAACCTAGGCAGGGGGAGATTGAACACTGAAGCTTTCTTT,CSAVNLGRGRLNTEAFF
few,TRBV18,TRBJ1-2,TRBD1,TGTGCCAGCTCACCCCCGGGACAGGGTTTCAACTATGGCTACACCTTC,CASSPPGQGFNYGYTF
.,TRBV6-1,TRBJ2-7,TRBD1,TGTGCCAGCAGGCCCGGGACAGCAGTCTACGAGCAGTACTTC,CASRPGTAVYEQYF
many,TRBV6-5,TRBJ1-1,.,TGTGCCAGCAGTCCCGGGGGGTCTGTAGCTTTCTTT,CASSPGGSVAFF
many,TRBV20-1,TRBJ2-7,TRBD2,TGCAGTGCTAGATCGGGCGGGAGTTGGTCCTACGAGCAGTACTTC,CSARSGGSWSYEQYF
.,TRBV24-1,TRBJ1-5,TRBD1,TGTGCCACCAGTGATTCCGGGACAGGGGGGTTGGGTGGCAATCAGCCCCAGCATTTT,CATSDSGTGGLGGNQPQHF
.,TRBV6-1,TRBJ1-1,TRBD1,TGTGCCAGCAGTGCGATAACAGGGGGCTACACTGAAGCTTTCTTT,CASSAITGGYTEAFF
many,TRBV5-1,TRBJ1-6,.,TGCGCCAGCAGCTTCTCAGGGTCACCCCTCCACTTT,CASSFSGSPLHF
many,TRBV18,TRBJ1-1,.,TGTGCCAGCTCAGACAGGTATCGGGCTTTCTTT,CASSDRYRAFF
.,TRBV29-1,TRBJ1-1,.,TGCAGCGGGACAAGTGGTACTGAAGCTTTCTTT,CSGTSGTEAFF
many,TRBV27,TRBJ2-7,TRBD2,TGTGCCAGCAGTTTCCTTCAGTCGGGAGGGACTAGTTGGCTGGAGCAGTACTTC,CASSFLQSGGTSWLEQYF
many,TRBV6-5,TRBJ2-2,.,TGTGCCAGCAGTTACTGGGAGACCGGGGAGCTGTTTTTT,CASSYWETGELFF
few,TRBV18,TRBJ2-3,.,TGTGCCAGCTCACCACCGCCACACGGACCCACAGATACGCAGTATTTT,CASSPPPHGPTDTQYF
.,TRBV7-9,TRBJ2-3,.,TGTGCCAGCAGCTTAAGAGGGGTGGGAGATACGCAGTATTTT,CASSLRGVGDTQYF
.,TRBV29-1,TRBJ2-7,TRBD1,TGCAGCGGCGGACAGGGAGCTCCCTACGAGCAGTACTTC,CSGGQGAPYEQYF
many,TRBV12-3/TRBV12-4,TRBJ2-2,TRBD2,TGTGCCAGCAGTTTAAGCGGGAGGGCCTACGGGGAGCTGTTTTTT,CASSLSGRAYGELFF
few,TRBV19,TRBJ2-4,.,TGTGCCAGTAGACACAGGGCCTCCTCAAACATTCAGTACTTC,CASRHRASSNIQYF
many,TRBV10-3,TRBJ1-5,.,TGTGCCATCAGTGAGTCCAGGGATCAGCCCCAGCATTTT,CAISESRDQPQHF
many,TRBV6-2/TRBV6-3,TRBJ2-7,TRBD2,TGTGCCAGCAGACCCACCCGGACTAGCGGAAACGAGCAGTACTTC,CASRPTRTSGNEQYF
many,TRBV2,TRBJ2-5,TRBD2,TGTGCCAGCAGTGATCTCGGACTAGCTGCGGAGACCCAGTACTTC,CASSDLGLAAETQYF
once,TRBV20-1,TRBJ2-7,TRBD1,TGCAGTGCTAGTGGGCCTCCACCCGGGACAGCCTACTACGAGCAGTACTTC,CSASGPPPGTAYYEQYF
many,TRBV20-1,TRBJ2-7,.,TGCAGTGCTCCAACTACCCACTACGAGCAGTACTTC,CSAPTTHYEQYF
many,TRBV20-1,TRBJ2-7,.,TGCAGTTTTCCGGGACCATTAACCTACGAGCAGTACTTC,CSFPGPLTYEQYF
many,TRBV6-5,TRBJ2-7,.,TGTGCCAGCAGTTACCGGTTGGACTCTCACGAGCAGTACTTC,CASSYRLDSHEQYF
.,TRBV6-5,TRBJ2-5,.,TGTGCCAGCAGTTACTCGGGGGTTGGGGAGACCCAGTACTTC,CASSYSGVGETQYF
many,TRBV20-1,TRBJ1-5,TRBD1,TGCAGTGCTAGAGTAGGGGGCGGCAATCAGCCCCAGCATTTT,CSARVGGGNQPQHF